The rows below give T cell receptor beta chains drawn from one sample of a study of radiotherapy plus CTLA-4 blockade in lung cancer. Generated by immunoSEQ multiplex PCR, the TCRdb table keeps only in-frame clones and is missing some. This sample has approximately 89,000 clones, with 78% found just once. The sample in question was peripheral blood, obtained from a patient treated with radiotherapy plus ipilimumab. The receptor set was obtained from a human donor with non-small cell lung cancer who had a partial response to radiotherapy plus ipilimumab. Some clones in this sample may be carry-over from other donors' samples. Both conserved end residues are part of each CDR3. D genes are given only for firm matches. Clone size is stated in some rows and not others, as once, few, many or a class when expanded.

v_call	clone_size	d_call	j_call	cdr3_aa	cdr3_nt
TRBV29-1	-	-	TRBJ1-5	CSVQSGNQPQHF	TGCAGCGTTCAGTCCGGCAATCAGCCCCAGCATTTT
TRBV9	-	TRBD1	TRBJ2-1	CASSPTSRGIDEQFF	TGTGCCAGCAGCCCCACAAGCAGGGGGATTGATGAGCAGTTCTTC
TRBV14	few	-	TRBJ1-1	CASSPLGQTEAFF	TGTGCCAGCAGCCCCTTGGGCCAGACTGAAGCTTTCTTT
TRBV28	-	-	TRBJ2-7	CASSSSRQVVSEQYF	TGTGCCAGCAGTTCATCCCGACAGGTGGTTAGCGAGCAGTACTTC
TRBV7-6	few	-	TRBJ1-6	CASSSFVNSPLHF	TGTGCCAGCAGCTCATTTGTGAATTCACCCCTCCACTTT
TRBV5-1	-	TRBD2	TRBJ2-5	CASSLEAGGMTQYF	TGCGCCAGCAGCCTGGAGGCGGGGGGGATGACCCAGTACTTC
TRBV7-9	-	TRBD2	TRBJ2-7	CASSLALSGTYEQYF	TGTGCCAGCAGCTTAGCTCTAAGCGGGACCTACGAGCAGTACTTC
TRBV7-2	once	-	TRBJ2-5	CASSSSGSLETQYF	TGTGCCAGCAGTTCCTCGGGGTCCCTTGAGACCCAGTACTTC
TRBV29-1	-	TRBD1	TRBJ1-1	CSVGQGAGAFF	TGCAGCGTCGGACAGGGGGCTGGGGCTTTCTTT
TRBV5-1	-	TRBD1	TRBJ2-1	CASNKETGGDNEQFF	TGCGCCAGCAATAAGGAGACAGGGGGGGACAATGAGCAGTTCTTC
TRBV6-4	-	-	TRBJ1-6	CASSDSGVINSPLHF	TGTGCCAGCAGTGACTCCGGAGTTATAAATTCACCCCTCCACTTT
TRBV11-1	-	TRBD1	TRBJ2-7	CASSSPGRQGRSEQYF	TGTGCCAGCAGCTCCCCGGGGAGACAGGGGAGAAGCGAGCAGTACTTC
TRBV18	few	-	TRBJ2-7	CASSLLLQGTSSYEQYF	TGTGCCAGCTCACTCCTCCTACAGGGGACTTCTTCCTACGAGCAGTACTTC